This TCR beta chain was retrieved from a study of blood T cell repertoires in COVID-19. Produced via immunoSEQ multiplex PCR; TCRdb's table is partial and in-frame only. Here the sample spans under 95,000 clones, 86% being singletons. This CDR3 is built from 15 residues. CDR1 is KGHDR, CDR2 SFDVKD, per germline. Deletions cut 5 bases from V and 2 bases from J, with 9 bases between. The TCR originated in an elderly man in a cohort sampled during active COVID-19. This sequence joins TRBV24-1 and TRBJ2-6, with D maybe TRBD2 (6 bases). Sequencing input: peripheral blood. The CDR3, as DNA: TGTGCCACCAGTGTGGCGGGACCTGGGGCCAACGTCCTGACTTTC. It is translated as CATSVAGPGANVLTF.